A selection of T cell receptor beta chains follows, all from one sample in a study of T cells in Graves' hyperthyroidism and ophthalmopathy. TCRdb recomputed calls from the multiplex PCR reads with MiXCR, one row per CDR3 protein. Seen here are nearly 600,000 distinct CDR3 sequences, about 14% observed once, and the top ten hold roughly 6.9%. Material for sequencing was blood. The receptors were gathered from a woman aged 18-29 years with Graves' ophthalmopathy. The CDR3 runs from the conserved cysteine through the conserved F or W. Fields, in order: clone size, J gene, V gene, D gene, CDR3 DNA, CDR3 protein. D genes are given only for firm matches. Some rows have no size entry. The others give once, few or many, or a class for an expanded clone.

.,TRBJ1-5,TRBV12-3/TRBV12-4,TRBD1,TGTGCCAGCAGCCGGGACAGGGTCGGCAATCAGCCCCAGCATTTT,CASSRDRVGNQPQHF
many,TRBJ1-1,TRBV28,TRBD1,TGTGCCAGCAGTTATACGACAGGGGAAACTGAAGCTTTCTTT,CASSYTTGETEAFF
few,TRBJ2-1,TRBV20-1,.,TGCAGTGCTAGATCCCTCGGGGTCTATGAGCAGTTCTTC,CSARSLGVYEQFF
many,TRBJ2-7,TRBV7-6,TRBD1,TGTGCCAGCAGCTCGAGGGCCCCCGGACAGGGATCCTACGAGCAGTACTTC,CASSSRAPGQGSYEQYF
many,TRBJ2-2,TRBV7-9,.,TGTGCCAGCACACCCCCGCAGCGGAACACCGGGGAGCTGTTTTTT,CASTPPQRNTGELFF
many,TRBJ1-5,TRBV6-1,.,TGTGCCAGCACCTCAGGGTTGTCTGGCAATCAGCCCCAGCATTTT,CASTSGLSGNQPQHF
many,TRBJ1-1,TRBV28,.,TGTGCCAGCAGTTTATGGACGGGATGGGGGTACACTGAAGCTTTCTTT,CASSLWTGWGYTEAFF
many,TRBJ1-4,TRBV20-1,.,TGCAGTGCTAGAGACTGGACTGGAGGGAATGGAAAACTGTTTTTT,CSARDWTGGNGKLFF
many,TRBJ2-5,TRBV29-1,.,TGCAGCGTTGAACGTCACTGGGAAGGGGATGAAGGGACCCAGTACTTC,CSVERHWEGDEGTQYF
.,TRBJ2-1,TRBV3-1,TRBD1,TGTGCCAGCAGCGTCGGGACAGAGGCAAATGAGCAGTTCTTC,CASSVGTEANEQFF
.,TRBJ2-7,TRBV7-9,TRBD1,TGTGCCAGCAGCTCGGTACAGGGGACCTACGAGCAGTACTTC,CASSSVQGTYEQYF
many,TRBJ2-3,TRBV20-1,TRBD2,TGCAGTGCCCCAACTAGCGGGCTCACAGATACGCAGTATTTT,CSAPTSGLTDTQYF
few,TRBJ2-7,TRBV5-5,.,TGCGCCAGCAGCCAAGGTGGGGGGAAGGACTACGAGCAGTACTTC,CASSQGGGKDYEQYF
many,TRBJ2-7,TRBV28,.,TGTGCCAGCAGTTTCTCCAGGGGGGTGGGCGACGAGCAGTACTTC,CASSFSRGVGDEQYF
few,TRBJ1-6,TRBV30,.,TGTGCCTGGAGTGTACCAGGGAATTCACCCCTCCACTTT,CAWSVPGNSPLHF
.,TRBJ2-1,TRBV7-3,.,TGTGCCAGCAGCTTATTGCGGGTGCTGGGAGTCGTCTACAATGAGCAGTTCTTC,CASSLLRVLGVVYNEQFF
many,TRBJ2-1,TRBV3-1,.,TGTGCCAGCAGCCAAGCCCCTGGATTTTACAATGAGCAGTTCTTC,CASSQAPGFYNEQFF
many,TRBJ1-1,TRBV27,.,TGTGCCAGCAGCCCCGGTTATCTGAACACTGAAGCTTTCTTT,CASSPGYLNTEAFF
many,TRBJ1-1,TRBV12-5,.,TGTGCTAGTGGTTTGGGGGTATATGGTGGGGACACTGAAGCTTTCTTT,CASGLGVYGGDTEAFF
.,TRBJ1-5,TRBV6-1,TRBD1,TGTGCCAGCACTCCGGGCCTCAGGGGGCCGAATCAGCCCCAGCATTTT,CASTPGLRGPNQPQHF
.,TRBJ2-2,TRBV9,.,TGTGCCAGCAACCCTTTTTCCGGGAGCACCGGGGAGCTGTTTTTT,CASNPFSGSTGELFF
many,TRBJ2-1,TRBV11-3,TRBD1,TGTGCCAGCAGCTTACGGGACAGTACCTTTCGCAATGAGCAGTTCTTC,CASSLRDSTFRNEQFF
many,TRBJ2-1,TRBV7-2,.,TGTGCCAGCAGTCCCGGCGGGCTCTCCTACAATGAGCAGTTCTTC,CASSPGGLSYNEQFF
many,TRBJ2-5,TRBV27,.,TGTGCCAGCAGTTTCACGTACCAAGAGACCCAGTACTTC,CASSFTYQETQYF
many,TRBJ2-1,TRBV5-1,.,TGTGCCAGCAGTTTACCGAGCTCCTACAATGAGCAGTTCTTC,CASSLPSSYNEQFF
.,TRBJ2-2,TRBV28,.,TGTGCCAGCAAAGTAGGGACCGGGGAGCTGTTTTTT,CASKVGTGELFF
many,TRBJ2-1,TRBV6-1,.,TGTGCCAGCAGTGTCGCCGGGGGTCCCAATGAGCAGTTCTTC,CASSVAGGPNEQFF
.,TRBJ2-3,TRBV7-3,.,TGTGCCAGCAGCTTAAAAGGGGGGGGATTGCGGGAGACAGATACGCAGTATTTT,CASSLKGGGLRETDTQYF